Sequencing of this TCR beta chain was carried out in a study of tumor and adjacent non-tumor tissue in lung cancer. In the study overall: On average, productive TCRbeta reads reached 4 million to 4.5 million per sample.

No cell sorting was done before RNA was extracted from the tissue. A modified ARM-PCR protocol with three rounds of nested PCR amplified TCRbeta. TCRdb itself ran the multiplex PCR reads through MiXCR, one entry per CDR3 protein. This table has 200,000 to 250,000 distinct CDR3 sequences, over 55% appearing once. Germline V gives CDR1 DFQATT, CDR2 SNEGSKA (reference sequence). V lost 6 bases to trimming and J lost 7 bases, with 13 bases between them. This CDR3 region has 12 residues. This receptor was obtained from a man aged 60 to 75 with non-small cell lung cancer. The sample was lung tumor tissue. This rearrangement joins TRBV20-1 to TRBJ2-1; the D call may be TRBD1 or TRBD2 (5 bases each). In nucleotides, the CDR3 is TGCAGTGCGGGACGGCCTTTAAATGAGCAGTTCTTC. Translation: CSAGRPLNEQFF.